The 3 T cell receptor beta chains presented below share a single source sample, sequenced in a study of quantifying T cell responses using KT2 cells listed by TCRdb under 2017. With respect to the entire study: RNA was DNase-treated and reverse transcribed with TCR alpha and beta constant-region primers, mostly using SuperScript III.

The method behind the library was UMI-ligation and nested PCR. Instrument on record: Illumina MiSeq. A single-stranded oligonucleotide carrying the Illumina SP2 sequence and a UMI was ligated to the cDNA 3' end using T4 RNA ligase 1. PCR1 consisted of four to five cycles (98 degrees C 15 s, 69 degrees C 30 s, 72 degrees C 40 s), and for the beta primer an equimolar mix of RC1.1 and RC1.2 was used to cover TRBC1 and TRBC2. The public reads were quality trimmed at Q25 with fastp and then assembled into clones with MiXCR by TCRdb, keeping productive beta chains. Entries are consolidated by CDR3 protein sequence, retaining the most common genes and DNA. In all, the sample holds approximately 54,000 distinct CDR3 sequences, and 11% of those were seen once. Jointly, the top ten make up more than 9% of the sample. Sequencing was done on a sample of PBMCs spiked with cells of the T cell clone KT2. These receptors were taken from a human donor.

This clonotype has at least ten counts. The chain links TRBV5-1 to TRBJ2-1, with TRBD2 identical over 15 bases. Germline V lookup: CDR1 SGHRS, CDR2 YFSETQ. The CDR3 is made up of 16 amino acids. Trimming cost V 4 bases and J 12 bases; bases outside gene matches: 11. DNA of the CDR3: TGCGCCAGCAGCCCAGAAGCCGGGACTAGCGGGGGGCGGCAGTTCTTC. It codes for CASSPEAGTSGGRQFF. Together with reference TRBV5-1 and TRBJ2-1, the CDR3 gives the full variable domain: KAGVTQTPRYLIKTRGQQVTLSCSPISGHRSVSWYQQTPGQGLQFLFEYFSETQRNKGNFPGRFSGRQFSNSRSEMNVSTLELGDSALYLCASSPEAGTSGGRQFFGPGTRLTVL.

This chain links TRBV13 with TRBJ2-7; TRBD1 aligns across 11 bases. The ends lost 3 bases at V and 6 bases at J; junction bases unmatched: 10. The germline CDR1 and CDR2 sequences are PRHDT and FYEKMQ (reference sequence). The CDR3 contains 16 residues. The CDR3 nucleotides read TGTGCCAGCAGCTTTGGACAGGGGGCCGGCGAGGTCGAGCAGTACTTC. Protein sequence: CASSFGQGAGEVEQYF.

This clonotype was observed a handful of times. This rearrangement joins TRBV11-2 to TRBJ2-1, with D possibly matching TRBD2 (6 bases). The CDR3 length is 15 residues. Germline lookup yields CDR1 SGHAT and CDR2 FQNNGV. V lost 5 bases to trimming and J lost 7 bases, with 18 bases between them. The DNA of the CDR3 is TGTGCCAGCAGCCCCATGTTGGGAGGTACAAATGAGCAGTTCTTC. It translates to CASSPMLGGTNEQFF.